One sample yielded the 6 T cell receptor beta chains listed below, sequenced in a study of blood T cell repertoires in COVID-19. The assay was immunoSEQ multiplex PCR, and TCRdb's table has in-frame clones only and misses some. The table includes about 59,000 clones, roughly four fifths detected once. The sample consisted of peripheral blood. These receptors were taken from a human donor in a cohort sampled during active COVID-19.

This clone was detected a few times. The chain recombines TRBV28 with TRBJ2-2; D is possibly TRBD2 (5 bases). CDR3 size: 15 residues. Trimming shortened V by 6 bases and J by 3 bases, and 14 bases separated the two germline ends. Per the germline V gene, CDR1 is MDHEN and CDR2 is SYDVKM. This CDR3 is CASRSRGGYTGELFF. The CDR3 DNA reads as TGTGCCAGCAGGTCCCGGGGTGGGTACACCGGGGAGCTGTTTTTT.

The V call is TRBV19, the J call TRBJ1-1; D is undetermined. This CDR3 spans 13 amino acids. Germline-derived CDR1 and CDR2 are LNHDA and SQIVND (reference sequence). V shed 5 bases and J shed 4 bases, with 11 bases lying between them. CDR3: CASSVSTRTEAFF. The CDR3 bases are TGTGCCAGTAGTGTAAGTACGCGCACTGAAGCTTTCTTT.

The rearrangement links TRBV29-1 to TRBJ2-2; TRBD1 matches 10 bases. The V segment lost 1 base and the J segment 5 bases; nucleotides outside the gene matches: 4. This CDR3 spans 15 amino acids. Germline values: CDR1 SQVTM, CDR2 ANQGSEA. Here the CDR3 reads CSVEGGQGMTGELFF. CDR3 coding DNA: TGCAGCGTTGAAGGGGGACAGGGGATGACCGGGGAGCTGTTTTTT.

The rearrangement links TRBV19 to TRBJ1-5, with 10 positions matching TRBD1. CDR3 length: 19 residues. The germline V gene encodes CDR1 LNHDA and CDR2 SQIVND (reference sequence). V was pared by 6 bases and J by 6 bases, with 20 bases of the junction left unmatched. CDR3 in DNA: TGTGCCAGTAGCCCGGGACAGGGGCGTCAGGTTAGGTACAGTCAGCCCCAGCATTTT. It codes for CASSPGQGRQVRYSQPQHF.

This chain links TRBV24-1 with TRBJ1-2; D unclear. Per the germline V gene, CDR1 is KGHDR and CDR2 is SFDVKD. Deletions cut 7 bases from V and 5 bases from J, with 25 bases between. The CDR3 extends over 17 amino acids. The CDR3 sequence is CATSNRRPGSFSYGYTF. CDR3 nucleotides: TGTGCCACCAGCAATCGCCGCCCGGGATCGTTCTCTTATGGCTACACCTTC.

The chain employs TRBV11-2 and TRBJ2-3; no clear D. This CDR3 comprises 12 residues. V lost 5 bases and J lost 6, with 9 bases in between. From germline, CDR1 is SGHAT and CDR2 FQNNGV. The CDR3 coding sequence is TGTGCCAGCAGCCCAACGAGGGATACGCAGTATTTT. Amino acids: CASSPTRDTQYF.